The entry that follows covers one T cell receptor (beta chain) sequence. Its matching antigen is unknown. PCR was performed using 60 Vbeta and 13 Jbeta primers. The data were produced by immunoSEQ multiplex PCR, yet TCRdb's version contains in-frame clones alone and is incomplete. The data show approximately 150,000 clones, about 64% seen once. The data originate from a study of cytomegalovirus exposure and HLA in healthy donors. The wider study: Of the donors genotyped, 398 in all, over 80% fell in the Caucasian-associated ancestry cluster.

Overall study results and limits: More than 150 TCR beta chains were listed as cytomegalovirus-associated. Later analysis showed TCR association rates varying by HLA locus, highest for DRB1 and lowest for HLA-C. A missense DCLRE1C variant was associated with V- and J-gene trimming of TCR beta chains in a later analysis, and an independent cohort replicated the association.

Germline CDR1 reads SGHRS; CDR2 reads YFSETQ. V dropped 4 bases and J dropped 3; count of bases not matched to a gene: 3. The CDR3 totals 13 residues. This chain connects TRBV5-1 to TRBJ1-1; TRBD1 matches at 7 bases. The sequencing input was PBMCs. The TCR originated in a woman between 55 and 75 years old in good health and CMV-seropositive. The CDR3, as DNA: TGCGCCAGCAGCAGGGGGCGCGACACTGAAGCTTTCTTT. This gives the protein CASSRGRDTEAFF.